This is a list of T cell receptor beta chains from one sample in a study of T cell responses to AZD1222 COVID-19 vaccine. Assay used: immunoSEQ multiplex PCR; TCRdb lists only in-frame clones, some missing. The table shows 75,000 to 100,000 clones, with about 85% occurring only once. Sequences were derived from peripheral blood, sampled on day 0 of AZD1222 vaccination. The receptors here all came from an adult in good health. CDR3s include the opening cysteine and the closing phenylalanine or tryptophan. A D gene is named only where the DNA matches it firmly.

cdr3_nt cdr3_aa v_call d_call j_call cdr3_length
TGTGCCAGCTCACCAGTAGGGGCCCAAGAGACCCAGTACTTC CASSPVGAQETQYF TRBV18 NA TRBJ2-5 14
TGTGCCAGCAGTTCACCGTGGAACACTGAAGCTTTCTTT CASSSPWNTEAFF TRBV6-5 NA TRBJ1-1 13
TGTGCCAGCAGTTTCGCGACAGGGGGCAATCAGCCCCAGCATTTT CASSFATGGNQPQHF TRBV28 TRBD1 TRBJ1-5 15
TGTGCCAGCAGCCCTACCAGATCCGGTGGCTACACCTTC CASSPTRSGGYTF TRBV14 NA TRBJ1-2 13
TGTGCCAGCAGCGTACAGGGCAGTACCCATAATTCACCCCTCCACTTT CASSVQGSTHNSPLHF TRBV9 NA TRBJ1-6 16
TGTGCCACCAGCGGGTACGAACAGGGGGCGGTTGAAAAACTGTTTTTT CATSGYEQGAVEKLFF TRBV15 TRBD1 TRBJ1-4 16
TGTGCTAGCAGCTTAGGGTTCGGCAATGAGCAGTTCTTC CASSLGFGNEQFF TRBV7-7 NA TRBJ2-1 13
TGTGCCACCAGCACGGGCCAAGGACAAGACTATGGCTACACCTTC CATSTGQGQDYGYTF TRBV15 NA TRBJ1-2 15
TGTGCCAGCATGAGGGAAGAGACCCAGTACTTC CASMREETQYF TRBV2 NA TRBJ2-5 11
TGTGCCAGCAGCTTGGGTTTTAGCGGAGCGACCGGGGAGCTGTTTTTT CASSLGFSGATGELFF TRBV5-5 NA TRBJ2-2 16
TGTGCCAGCAACGAGGGGTGGGGGGCCTCCTACGAGCAGTACTTC CASNEGWGASYEQYF TRBV6-5 NA TRBJ2-7 15